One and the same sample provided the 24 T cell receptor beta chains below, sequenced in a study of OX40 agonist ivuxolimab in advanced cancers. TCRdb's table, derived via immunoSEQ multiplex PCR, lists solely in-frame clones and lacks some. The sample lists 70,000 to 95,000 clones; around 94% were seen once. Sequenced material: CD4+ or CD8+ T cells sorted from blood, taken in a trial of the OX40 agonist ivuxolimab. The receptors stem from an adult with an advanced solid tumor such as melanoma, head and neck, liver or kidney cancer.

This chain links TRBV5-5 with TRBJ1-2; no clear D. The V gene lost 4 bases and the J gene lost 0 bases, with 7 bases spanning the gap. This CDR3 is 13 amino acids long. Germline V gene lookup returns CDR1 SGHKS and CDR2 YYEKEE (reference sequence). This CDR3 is CASSISTNYGYTF. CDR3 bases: TGTGCCAGCAGCATCTCAACTAACTATGGCTACACCTTC. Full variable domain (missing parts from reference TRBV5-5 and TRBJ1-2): DAGVTQSPTHLIKTRGQQVTLRCSPISGHKSVSWYQQVLGQGPQFIFQYYEKEERGRGNFPDRFSARQFPNYSSELNVNALLLGDSALYLCASSISTNYGYTFGSGTRLTVV.

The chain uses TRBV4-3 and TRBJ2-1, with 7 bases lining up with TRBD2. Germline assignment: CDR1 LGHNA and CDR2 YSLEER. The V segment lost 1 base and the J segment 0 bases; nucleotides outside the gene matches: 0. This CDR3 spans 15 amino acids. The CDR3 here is CASSQGTSSYNEQFF. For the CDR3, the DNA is TGCGCCAGCAGCCAAGGGACTAGCTCCTACAATGAGCAGTTCTTC.

The CDR3 reads CASSPGLARYEQYF. CDR3 bases: TGTGCCAGCAGTCCGGGACTAGCTCGGTACGAGCAGTACTTC. This chain joins TRBV27 and TRBJ2-7, with TRBD2 identical over 9 bases. The CDR3 runs to 14 residues. CDR1 MNHEY and CDR2 SMNVEV come from the germline V gene (reference sequence). With V trimmed by 5 bases and J by 4 bases, 6 bases remained unmatched.

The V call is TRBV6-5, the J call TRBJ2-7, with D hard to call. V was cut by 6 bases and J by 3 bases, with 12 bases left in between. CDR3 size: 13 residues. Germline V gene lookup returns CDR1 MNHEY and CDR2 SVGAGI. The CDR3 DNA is TGTGCCAGCAGACCCCTAGAAAACTACGAGCAGTACTTC. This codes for CASRPLENYEQYF.

CDR3: CASRGAGRDQPQHF. The CDR3 nucleotides read TGTGCCAGCAGGGGAGCAGGGAGGGATCAGCCCCAGCATTTT. The chain couples TRBV2 to TRBJ1-5; D perhaps matches TRBD1 (5 bases). The CDR3 is made up of 14 amino acids. The germline V gene encodes CDR1 SNHLY and CDR2 FYNNEI. Deletions cut 6 bases from V and 5 bases from J, with 14 bases between.

CDR3 amino acids: CASSFYSASNEQYF. The CDR3 DNA reads TGTGCCAGCAGTTTTTATTCAGCGTCCAACGAGCAGTACTTC. The J gene is TRBJ2-7, the V gene TRBV27, with D uncertain. Germline V gene data show CDR1 as MNHEY and CDR2 as SMNVEV (reference sequence). Trimming took off 3 bases at V and 5 bases at J, with 14 bases between the two ends. This CDR3 is 14 amino acids long.

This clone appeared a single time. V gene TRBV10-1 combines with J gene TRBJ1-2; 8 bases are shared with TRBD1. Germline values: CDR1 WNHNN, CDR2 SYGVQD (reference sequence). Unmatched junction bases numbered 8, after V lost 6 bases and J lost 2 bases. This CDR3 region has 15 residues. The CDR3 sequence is CASRPEWTGNYGYTF. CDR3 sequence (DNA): TGCGCCAGCAGGCCGGAGTGGACAGGGAACTATGGCTACACCTTC.

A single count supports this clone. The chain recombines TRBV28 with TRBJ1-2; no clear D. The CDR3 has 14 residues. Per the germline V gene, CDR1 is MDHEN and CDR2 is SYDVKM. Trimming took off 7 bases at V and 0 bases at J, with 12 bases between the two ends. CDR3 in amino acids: CASKGVRPNYGYTF. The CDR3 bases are TGTGCCAGCAAAGGCGTCAGGCCTAACTATGGCTACACCTTC.

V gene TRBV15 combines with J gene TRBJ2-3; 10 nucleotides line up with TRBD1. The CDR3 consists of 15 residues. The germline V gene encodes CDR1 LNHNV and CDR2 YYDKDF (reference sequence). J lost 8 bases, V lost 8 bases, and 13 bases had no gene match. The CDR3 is CATGSGTGAHVTQYF. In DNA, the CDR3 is TGTGCCACCGGGTCTGGGACAGGGGCACATGTTACGCAGTATTTT.

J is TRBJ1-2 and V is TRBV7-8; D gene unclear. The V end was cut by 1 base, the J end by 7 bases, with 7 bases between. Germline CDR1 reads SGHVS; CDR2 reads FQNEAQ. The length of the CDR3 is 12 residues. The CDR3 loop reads CASSLGGIGYTF. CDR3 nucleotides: TGTGCCAGCAGCTTAGGAGGTATTGGCTACACCTTC.

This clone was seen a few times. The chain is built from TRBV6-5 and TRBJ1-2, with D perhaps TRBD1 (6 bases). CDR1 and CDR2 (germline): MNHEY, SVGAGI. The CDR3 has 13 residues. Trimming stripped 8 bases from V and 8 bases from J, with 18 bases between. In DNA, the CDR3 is TGTGCCAGCCATGTGGGACACAACCTAGGCTACACCTTC. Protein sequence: CASHVGHNLGYTF.

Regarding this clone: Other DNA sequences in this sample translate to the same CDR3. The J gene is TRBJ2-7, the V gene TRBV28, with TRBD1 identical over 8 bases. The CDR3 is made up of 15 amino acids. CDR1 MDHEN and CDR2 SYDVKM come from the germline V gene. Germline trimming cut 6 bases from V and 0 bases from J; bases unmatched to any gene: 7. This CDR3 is CASSSPGQVSYEQYF. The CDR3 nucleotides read TGTGCCAGCAGCTCCCCGGGACAGGTCTCCTACGAGCAGTACTTC.

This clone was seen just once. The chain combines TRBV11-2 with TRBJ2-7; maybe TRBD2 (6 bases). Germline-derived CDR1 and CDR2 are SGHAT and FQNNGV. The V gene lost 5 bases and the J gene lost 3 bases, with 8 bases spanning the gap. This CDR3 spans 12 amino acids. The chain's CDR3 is CASSREVYEQYF. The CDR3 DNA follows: TGTGCCAGCAGCAGGGAGGTCTACGAGCAGTACTTC.

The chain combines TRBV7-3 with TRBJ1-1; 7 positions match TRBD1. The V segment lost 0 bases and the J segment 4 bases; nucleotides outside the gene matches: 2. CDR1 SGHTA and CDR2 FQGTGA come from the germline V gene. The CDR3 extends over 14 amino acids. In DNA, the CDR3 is TGTGCCAGCAGCTTAACGGGGGACAGCACTGAAGCTTTCTTT. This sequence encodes CASSLTGDSTEAFF.

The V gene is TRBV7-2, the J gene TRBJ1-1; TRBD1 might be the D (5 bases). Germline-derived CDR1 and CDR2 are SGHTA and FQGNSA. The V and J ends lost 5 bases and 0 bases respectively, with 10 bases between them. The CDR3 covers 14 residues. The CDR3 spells CASSPTVMNTEAFF. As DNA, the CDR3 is TGTGCCAGCAGCCCGACAGTCATGAACACTGAAGCTTTCTTT.

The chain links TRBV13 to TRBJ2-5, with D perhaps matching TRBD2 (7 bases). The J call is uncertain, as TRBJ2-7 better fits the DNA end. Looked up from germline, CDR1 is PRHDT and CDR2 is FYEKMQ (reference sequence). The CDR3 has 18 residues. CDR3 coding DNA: TGTGCCAGCAGCTTAGAAGCGGCGGGGGCTAGCCCTAACTACGAGCAGTACTTC. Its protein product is CASSLEAAGASPNYEQYF.

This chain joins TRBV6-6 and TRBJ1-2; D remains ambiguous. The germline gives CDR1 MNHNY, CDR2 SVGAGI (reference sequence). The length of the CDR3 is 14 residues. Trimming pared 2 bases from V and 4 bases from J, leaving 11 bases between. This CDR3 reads CASSYTDGFYGYTF. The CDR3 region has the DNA TGTGCCAGCAGTTACACGGACGGTTTCTATGGCTACACCTTC.

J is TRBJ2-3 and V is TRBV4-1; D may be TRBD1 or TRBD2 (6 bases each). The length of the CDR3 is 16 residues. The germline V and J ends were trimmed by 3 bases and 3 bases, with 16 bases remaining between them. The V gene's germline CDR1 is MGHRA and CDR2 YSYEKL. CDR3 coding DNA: TGCGCCAGCAGCCACCCGACGGGGGCCGAAACAGATACGCAGTATTTT. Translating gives CASSHPTGAETDTQYF.

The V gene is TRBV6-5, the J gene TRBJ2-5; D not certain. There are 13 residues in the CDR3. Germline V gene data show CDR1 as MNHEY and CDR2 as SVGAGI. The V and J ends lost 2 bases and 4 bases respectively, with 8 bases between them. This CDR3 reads CASSYDAGETQYF. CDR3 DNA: TGTGCCAGCAGTTACGATGCAGGAGAGACCCAGTACTTC.

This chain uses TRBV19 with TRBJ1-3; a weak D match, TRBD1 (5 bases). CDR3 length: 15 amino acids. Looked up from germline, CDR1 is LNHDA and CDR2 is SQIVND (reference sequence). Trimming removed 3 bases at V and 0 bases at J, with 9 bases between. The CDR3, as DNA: TGTGCCAGTAGTATTCGGGGGGACTCTGGAAACACCATATATTTT. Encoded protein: CASSIRGDSGNTIYF.

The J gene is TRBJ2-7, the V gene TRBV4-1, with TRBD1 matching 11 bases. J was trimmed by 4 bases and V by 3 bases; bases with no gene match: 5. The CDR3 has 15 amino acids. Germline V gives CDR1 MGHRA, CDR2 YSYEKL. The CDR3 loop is CASSHGQGAKYEQYF. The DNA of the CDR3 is TGCGCCAGCAGCCATGGACAGGGGGCGAAATACGAGCAGTACTTC.

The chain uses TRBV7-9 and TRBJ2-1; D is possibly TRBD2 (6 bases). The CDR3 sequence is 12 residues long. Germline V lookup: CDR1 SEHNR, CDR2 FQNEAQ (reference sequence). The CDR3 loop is CAGTGGSNEQFF. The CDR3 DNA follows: TGTGCTGGGACCGGGGGATCTAATGAGCAGTTCTTC.

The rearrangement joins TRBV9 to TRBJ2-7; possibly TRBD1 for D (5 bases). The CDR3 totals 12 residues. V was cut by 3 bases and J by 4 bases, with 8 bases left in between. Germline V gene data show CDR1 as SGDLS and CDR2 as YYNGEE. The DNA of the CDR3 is TGTGCCAGCAGCGCTCAGGGTTACGAGCAGTACTTC. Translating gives CASSAQGYEQYF.

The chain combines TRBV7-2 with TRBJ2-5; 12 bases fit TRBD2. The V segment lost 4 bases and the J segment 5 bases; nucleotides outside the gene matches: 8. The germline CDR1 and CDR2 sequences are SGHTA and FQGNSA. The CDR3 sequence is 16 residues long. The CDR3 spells CASSSGRLAGDETQYF. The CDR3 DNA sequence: TGTGCCAGCAGCTCCGGTCGACTAGCGGGAGATGAGACCCAGTACTTC. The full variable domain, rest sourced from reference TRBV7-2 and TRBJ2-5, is GAGVSQSPSNKVTEKGKDVELRCDPISGHTALYWYRQSLGQGLEFLIYFQGNSAPDKSGLPSDRFSAERTGGSVSTLTIQRTQQEDSAVYLCASSSGRLAGDETQYFGPGTRLLVL.